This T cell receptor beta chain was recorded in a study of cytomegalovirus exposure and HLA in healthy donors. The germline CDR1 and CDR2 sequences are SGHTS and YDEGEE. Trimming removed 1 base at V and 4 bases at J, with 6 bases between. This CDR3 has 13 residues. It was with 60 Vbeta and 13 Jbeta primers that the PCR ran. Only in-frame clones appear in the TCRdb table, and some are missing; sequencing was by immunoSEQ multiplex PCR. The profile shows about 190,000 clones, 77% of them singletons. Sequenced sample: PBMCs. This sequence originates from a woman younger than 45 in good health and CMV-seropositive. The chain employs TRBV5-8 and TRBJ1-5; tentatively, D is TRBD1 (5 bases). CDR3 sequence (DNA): TGTGCCAGCAGCTTGCGACAGAATCAGCCCCAGCATTTT. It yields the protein CASSLRQNQPQHF.